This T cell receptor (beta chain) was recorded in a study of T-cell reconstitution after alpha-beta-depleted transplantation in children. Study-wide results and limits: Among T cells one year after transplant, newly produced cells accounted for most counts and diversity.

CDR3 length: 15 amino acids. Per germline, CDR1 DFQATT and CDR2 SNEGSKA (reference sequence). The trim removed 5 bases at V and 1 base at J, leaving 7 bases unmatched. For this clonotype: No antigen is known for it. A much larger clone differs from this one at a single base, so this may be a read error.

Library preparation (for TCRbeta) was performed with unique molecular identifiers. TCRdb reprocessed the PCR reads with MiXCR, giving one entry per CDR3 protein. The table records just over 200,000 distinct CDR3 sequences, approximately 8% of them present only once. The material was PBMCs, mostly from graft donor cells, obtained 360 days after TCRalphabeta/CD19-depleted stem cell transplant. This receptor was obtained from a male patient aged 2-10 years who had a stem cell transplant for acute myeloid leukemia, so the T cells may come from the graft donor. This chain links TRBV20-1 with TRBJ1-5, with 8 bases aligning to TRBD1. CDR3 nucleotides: TGCAGTGCTTTCGACAGGGACAGGAGCAATCAGCCCCAGCATTTT. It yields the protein CSAFDRDRSNQPQHF.